The T cell receptor beta chain described here comes from a study of blood T cell repertoires in COVID-19. The CDR3 extends over 17 amino acids. From germline, CDR1 is LGHNT and CDR2 FRNRAP. V trimming: 5 bases; J trimming: 2 bases; junction bases outside the gene matches: 11. TCRdb's copy holds only in-frame clones and misses some; the assay was immunoSEQ multiplex PCR. The data hold fewer than 150,000 clones, with 70% to 90% observed a single time. This TCR was recovered from a human donor in a cohort sampled during active COVID-19. Sample: peripheral blood. V gene TRBV12-5 combines with J gene TRBJ2-5; 10 bases line up with TRBD1. The CDR3 coding sequence is TGTGCTAGTGGTATTACACCGGGACAGGGGTTTCAAGAGACCCAGTACTTC. The encoded protein is CASGITPGQGFQETQYF.